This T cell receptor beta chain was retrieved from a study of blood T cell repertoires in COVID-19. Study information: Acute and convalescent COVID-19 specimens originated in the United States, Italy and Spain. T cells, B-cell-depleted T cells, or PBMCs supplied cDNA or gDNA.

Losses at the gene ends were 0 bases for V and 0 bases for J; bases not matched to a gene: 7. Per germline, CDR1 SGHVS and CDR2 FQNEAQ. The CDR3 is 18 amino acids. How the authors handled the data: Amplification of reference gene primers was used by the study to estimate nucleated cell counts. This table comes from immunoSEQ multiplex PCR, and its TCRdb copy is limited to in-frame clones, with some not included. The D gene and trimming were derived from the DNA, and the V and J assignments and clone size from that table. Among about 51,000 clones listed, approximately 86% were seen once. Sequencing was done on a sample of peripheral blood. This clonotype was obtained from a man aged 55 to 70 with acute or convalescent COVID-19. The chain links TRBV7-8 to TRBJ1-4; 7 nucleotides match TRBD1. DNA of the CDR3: TGTGCCAGCAGCTTAGCGCCTACCGGGACAGCAACTAATGAAAAACTGTTTTTT. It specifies CASSLAPTGTATNEKLFF.